The 16 T cell receptor beta chains below all came from one sample that was sequenced in a study of T cell responses to AZD1222 COVID-19 vaccine. Profiled with immunoSEQ multiplex PCR; TCRdb holds only in-frame clones, not every one. Of about 53,000 clones listed, roughly 83% are singletons. This specimen was peripheral blood, taken on day 0 of AZD1222 vaccination. All receptors come from an adult in good health.

The J gene is TRBJ2-1, the V gene TRBV11-3, with TRBD2 matching over 13 bases. The CDR3 loop spans 15 amino acids. The germline V gene has CDR1 SGHNT and CDR2 YENEEA. The V segment lost 4 bases and the J segment 9 bases; nucleotides outside the gene matches: 6. Written as DNA, the CDR3 is TGTGCCAGCAGCTCCGGACTAGCGGGAGTCTCTGAGCAGTTCTTC. It codes for CASSSGLAGVSEQFF.

This chain connects TRBV15 to TRBJ1-4; no clear D gene. V was shortened by 8 bases and J by 6 bases, with 13 bases between the two germline ends. In germline, CDR1 is LNHNV, CDR2 YYDKDF (reference sequence). This CDR3 is 13 amino acids long. CDR3 residues: CATSVQRDEKLFF. The CDR3 bases are TGTGCCACCTCCGTCCAGCGAGATGAAAAACTGTTTTTT.

This CDR3 is CASSSPGQGSNQPQHF. DNA for the CDR3: TGTGCCAGCAGTTCGCCGGGACAGGGTAGCAATCAGCCCCAGCATTTT. J is TRBJ1-5 and V is TRBV28; 9 bases are shared with TRBD1. The CDR3 has 16 amino acids. Losses at the gene ends were 4 bases for V and 0 bases for J; bases not matched to a gene: 4. The germline V gene has CDR1 MDHEN and CDR2 SYDVKM. Full variable domain (remainder filled in from reference TRBV28 and TRBJ1-5): DVKVTQSSRYLVKRTGEKVFLECVQDMDHENMFWYRQDPGLGLRLIYFSYDVKMKEKGDIPEGYSVSREKKERFSLILESASTNQTSMYLCASSSPGQGSNQPQHFGDGTRLSIL.

The chain combines TRBV6-5 with TRBJ2-7, with D perhaps assigned TRBD1 or TRBD2 (5 bases each). Looked up from germline, CDR1 is MNHEY and CDR2 is SVGAGI. V was shortened by 8 bases and J by 5 bases, with 13 bases between the two germline ends. The CDR3 extends over 12 amino acids. The CDR3 protein is CASVVGDDEQYF. The CDR3 DNA is TGTGCCAGCGTTGTTGGGGACGACGAGCAGTACTTC.

DNA of the CDR3: TGTGCCAGCAGAATTCCGACAGATTTCTATGGCTACACCTTC. This translates into CASRIPTDFYGYTF. V usage is TRBV2 and J usage is TRBJ1-2; TRBD1 might be the D (5 bases). Germline lookup yields CDR1 SNHLY and CDR2 FYNNEI. This CDR3 is built from 14 residues. V lost 6 bases to trimming and J lost 4 bases, with 15 bases between them.

The V gene is TRBV3-1 (or the pseudogene TRBV3-2), the J gene TRBJ1-1, with D possibly TRBD1 on 5 matching bases. V lost 0 bases and J lost 7, with 15 bases in between. CDR1 is LGHDT, CDR2 YNNKEL, per germline (reference sequence). This CDR3 comprises 15 residues. The CDR3: CASSQDYGGTGEAFF. CDR3 bases: TGTGCCAGCAGCCAAGATTACGGGGGGACGGGTGAAGCTTTCTTT.

V and J are TRBV15 and TRBJ2-7; D perhaps matches TRBD1 (6 bases). Germline lookup yields CDR1 LNHNV and CDR2 YYDKDF (reference sequence). Trimming stripped 2 bases from V and 3 bases from J, with 11 bases between. This CDR3 has 14 amino acids. CDR3 region: CATSRSTGFYEQYF. Here the CDR3 DNA reads TGTGCCACCAGCAGATCTACAGGGTTCTACGAGCAGTACTTC.

The chain recombines TRBV5-1 with TRBJ2-7; D may be TRBD1 (5 bases). In germline, CDR1 is SGHRS, CDR2 YFSETQ. The CDR3 runs 16 residues. The V end was cut by 4 bases, the J end by 0 bases, with 17 bases between. The CDR3 nucleotides are TGCGCCAGCAGCCTCCTCGGACCAGGGTTCTCCTACGAGCAGTACTTC. This codes for CASSLLGPGFSYEQYF.

A remark on this clone: This sample also contains other DNA sequences that code for the same CDR3. The chain uses TRBV10-3 and TRBJ1-1; no clear D gene. The germline V gene encodes CDR1 ENHRY and CDR2 SYGVKD. The CDR3 extends over 15 amino acids. V was cut by 0 bases and J by 0 bases, with 8 bases left in between. CDR3 nucleotide sequence: TGTGCCATCAGTGAGTCGCAAGACTTGAACACTGAAGCTTTCTTT. Protein product: CAISESQDLNTEAFF.

This clone was detected only a few times. The rearrangement links TRBV24-1 to TRBJ2-6; possibly TRBD1 for D (5 bases). Germline CDR1 and CDR2: KGHDR and SFDVKD. Between the trimmed V and J ends, which lost 0 bases and 2 bases, there was a span of 7 bases. The CDR3 is 16 residues long. CDR3 sequence (DNA): TGTGCCACCAGTGATTTGCCCAGGGCTGGGGCCAACGTCCTGACTTTC. It specifies CATSDLPRAGANVLTF.

This chain links TRBV28 with TRBJ1-1; D might be TRBD1 (5 bases). This CDR3 has 12 residues. Trimming shortened V by 8 bases and J by 4 bases, and 11 bases separated the two germline ends. Germline V gene data show CDR1 as MDHEN and CDR2 as SYDVKM. The CDR3 is CASSTGLTEAFF. CDR3 bases: TGTGCCAGCTCAACGGGGCTCACTGAAGCTTTCTTT.

This clone was counted between two and nine times. V and J are TRBV7-2 and TRBJ1-5; no clear D gene. V was clipped by 5 bases and J by 2 bases, with 13 bases between them. CDR3 size: 15 residues. The germline gives CDR1 SGHTA, CDR2 FQGNSA. For the CDR3, the DNA is TGTGCCAGCAGCCGCGTTTACCAAGGCAATCAGCCCCAGCATTTT. Encoded protein: CASSRVYQGNQPQHF.

The chain links TRBV6-6 to TRBJ1-3; D unclear. The CDR3 spans 11 residues. Trimming cost V 4 bases and J 3 bases, with 1 base left between them. Germline V gene lookup returns CDR1 MNHNY and CDR2 SVGAGI (reference sequence). The CDR3 reads CASSFGNTIYF. Written as DNA, the CDR3 is TGTGCCAGCAGTTTTGGAAACACCATATATTTT.

V gene TRBV6-5 combines with J gene TRBJ1-2; 7 bases fit TRBD1. This CDR3 region has 15 residues. The J segment lost 4 bases and the V segment lost 6 bases, leaving 11 bases of the junction unmatched. Per germline, CDR1 MNHEY and CDR2 SVGAGI. As DNA, the CDR3 is TGTGCCAGCAGCCGCCCCCACAGGGGCGGCTATGGCTACACCTTC. It codes for CASSRPHRGGYGYTF.

The chain employs TRBV5-6 and TRBJ2-1; 8 bases fit TRBD1. Germline trimming cut 4 bases from V and 6 bases from J; bases unmatched to any gene: 6. Per germline, CDR1 SGHDT and CDR2 YYEEEE. This CDR3 is built from 14 residues. This chain's CDR3 is CASSQTGDGNEQFF. For the CDR3, the DNA is TGTGCCAGCAGCCAGACAGGGGATGGCAATGAGCAGTTCTTC.

The chain combines TRBV19 with TRBJ1-4, with D tentatively TRBD1 (5 bases). Germline loops: CDR1 LNHDA, CDR2 SQIVND (reference sequence). This CDR3 has 15 residues. Trimming removed 4 bases from V and 0 bases from J, with 9 bases in between. CDR3 in DNA: TGTGCCAGTAGTACGGGGGATTCAACTAATGAAAAACTGTTTTTT. Amino acids: CASSTGDSTNEKLFF.